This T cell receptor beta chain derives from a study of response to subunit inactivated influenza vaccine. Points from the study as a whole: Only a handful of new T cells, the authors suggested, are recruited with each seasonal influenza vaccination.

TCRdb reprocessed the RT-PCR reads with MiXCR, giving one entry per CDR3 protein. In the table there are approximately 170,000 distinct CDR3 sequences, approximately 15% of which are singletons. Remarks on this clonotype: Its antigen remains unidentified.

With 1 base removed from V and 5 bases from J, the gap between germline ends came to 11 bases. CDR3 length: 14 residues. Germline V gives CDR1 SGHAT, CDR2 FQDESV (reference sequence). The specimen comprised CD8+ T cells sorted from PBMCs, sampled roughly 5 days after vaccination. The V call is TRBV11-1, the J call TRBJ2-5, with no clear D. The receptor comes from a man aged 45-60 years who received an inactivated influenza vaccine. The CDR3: CASSLVGLEETQYF. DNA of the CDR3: TGTGCCAGCAGCTTAGTCGGGCTAGAGGAGACCCAGTACTTC.